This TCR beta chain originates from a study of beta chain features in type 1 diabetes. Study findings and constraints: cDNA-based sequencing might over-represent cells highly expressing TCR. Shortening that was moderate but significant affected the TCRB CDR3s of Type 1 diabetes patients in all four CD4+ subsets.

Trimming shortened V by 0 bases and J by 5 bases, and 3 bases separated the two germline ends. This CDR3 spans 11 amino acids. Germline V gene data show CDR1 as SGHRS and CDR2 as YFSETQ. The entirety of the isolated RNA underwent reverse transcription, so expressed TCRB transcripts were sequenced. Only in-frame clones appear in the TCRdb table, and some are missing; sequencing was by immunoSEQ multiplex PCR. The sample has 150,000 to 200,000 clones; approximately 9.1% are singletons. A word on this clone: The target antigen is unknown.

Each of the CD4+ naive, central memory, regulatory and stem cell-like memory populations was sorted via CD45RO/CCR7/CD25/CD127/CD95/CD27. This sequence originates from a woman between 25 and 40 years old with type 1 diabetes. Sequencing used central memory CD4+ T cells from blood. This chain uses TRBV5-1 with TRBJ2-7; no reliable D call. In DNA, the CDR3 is TGCGCCAGCAGCTTGGCCGACGAGCAGTACTTC. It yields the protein CASSLADEQYF.